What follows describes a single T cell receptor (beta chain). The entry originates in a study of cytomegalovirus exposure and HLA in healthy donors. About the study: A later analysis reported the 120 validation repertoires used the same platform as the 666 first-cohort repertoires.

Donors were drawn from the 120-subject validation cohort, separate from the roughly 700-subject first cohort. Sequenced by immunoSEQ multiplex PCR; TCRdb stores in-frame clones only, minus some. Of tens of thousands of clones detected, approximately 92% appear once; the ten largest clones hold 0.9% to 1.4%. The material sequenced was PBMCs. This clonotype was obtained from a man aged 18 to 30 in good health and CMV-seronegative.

CDR3 residues: CAIRGARLSTDTQYF. The CDR3 region has the DNA TGTGCCATCCGGGGGGCGCGACTGAGCACAGATACGCAGTATTTT. V and J are TRBV10-3 and TRBJ2-3; possibly TRBD2 for D (7 bases). The CDR3 is 15 amino acids. CDR1 ENHRY and CDR2 SYGVKD come from the germline V gene. Deletions cut 8 bases from V and 0 bases from J, with 15 bases between.